This T cell receptor (beta chain) was sequenced for a study of cytomegalovirus exposure and HLA in healthy donors. General study points: Diagnosis of cytomegalovirus status made by the classifier reportedly showed high specificity and sensitivity.

The PCR used 60 Vbeta and 13 Jbeta primers. Generated by immunoSEQ multiplex PCR, the TCRdb table keeps only in-frame clones and is missing some. The sample shows roughly 230,000 clones, around 84% of them seen only once. The germline V gene encodes CDR1 SGHTA and CDR2 FQGTGA. V was shortened by 1 base and J by 9 bases, with 10 bases between the two germline ends. CDR3 length: 13 amino acids. Note on this clone: Its antigen is unidentified.

Donors had nominal health at sampling but likely had unrecorded immune exposures. The V and J genes are TRBV7-3 and TRBJ2-1; D perhaps matches TRBD2 (6 bases). This clonotype was obtained from a girl aged 2 to 9 in good health and CMV-seronegative. The sequenced sample consisted of PBMCs. The CDR3 DNA sequence: TGTGCCAGCAGCTTAATAATCGGGAGTGAGCAGTTCTTC. Amino acid sequence: CASSLIIGSEQFF. Full variable domain (remainder filled in from reference TRBV7-3 and TRBJ2-1): GAGVSQTPSNKVTEKGKYVELRCDPISGHTALYWYRQSLGQGPEFLIYFQGTGAADDSGLPNDRFFAVRPEGSVSTLKIQRTERGDSAVYLCASSLIIGSEQFFGPGTRLTVL.